The clone carrying this T cell receptor (beta chain) was counted once. This specimen comes from a study of shared T cell receptors in the human thymus. V lost 3 bases to trimming and J lost 4 bases, with 10 bases between them. The CDR3 covers 13 residues. The germline V gene has CDR1 MNHNS and CDR2 SASEGT. Profiled with immunoSEQ multiplex PCR; TCRdb holds only in-frame clones, not every one. Of about 660,000 clones in the sample, over 75% were seen once. The same data also went into a second study, on human thymus T cells. From that report: Each of the donors was a healthy Finnish infant who was undergoing open corrective cardiac surgery for congenital heart defects. Thymus tissue for the work was resected from patients undergoing corrective heart surgery. Thymic and blood repertoires appeared to show biased V and J gene usage. Unrelated individuals had highly overlapping thymic repertoires, as reported in related research.

The genes are TRBV6-1 and TRBJ2-7; D call uncertain. The TCR comes from a boy younger than two with a congenital heart defect. Sequenced sample: thymocytes. CDR3 sequence reads: CASSDHCFYEQYF. In DNA form, the CDR3 reads TGTGCCAGCAGTGACCACTGTTTTTACGAGCAGTACTTC.